This is a list of T cell receptor beta chains from one sample in a study of T cells in Graves' hyperthyroidism and ophthalmopathy. TCRdb independently ran MiXCR on the multiplex PCR reads; one entry per CDR3 protein. This table has fewer than 300,000 distinct CDR3 sequences, 15% appearing once. Sequencing was done on a sample of blood. These receptors were taken from a woman aged 50 to 60 with Graves' hyperthyroidism that later progressed to Graves' ophthalmopathy. Each CDR3 is given with its conserved first and last residue. Each record gives: clone size, V gene, D gene, J gene, CDR3 protein, CDR3 DNA. The D gene is left open where the match is weak. Clone size is shown for a subset of rows, as once, few, many or a class of expanded clone.

>many|TRBV19|.|TRBJ1-1
CASSRPGTANTEAFF
TGTGCCAGTAGTCGCCCGGGGACTGCTAACACTGAAGCTTTCTTT
>.|TRBV19|TRBD2|TRBJ2-4
CASSIAGTRDKNIQYF
TGTGCCAGTAGTATTGCAGGGACTAGGGACAAAAACATTCAGTACTTC
>many|TRBV5-1|TRBD1|TRBJ2-3
CASSFAGGSTDTQYF
TGCGCCAGCAGCTTTGCAGGGGGAAGCACAGATACGCAGTATTTT
>.|TRBV3-1|TRBD2|TRBJ2-1
CASSRTSGSGEQFF
TGTGCCAGCAGCCGGACTAGCGGGAGTGGTGAGCAGTTCTTC
>many|TRBV28|TRBD1|TRBJ1-2
CATLGTGDGYTF
TGTGCCACTCTGGGGACAGGGGACGGCTACACCTTC
>many|TRBV15|TRBD2|TRBJ2-3
CAAGLAGGTDTQYF
TGTGCCGCCGGACTAGCGGGAGGTACAGATACGCAGTATTTT
>many|TRBV20-1|TRBD2|TRBJ2-2
CSASPRTSGRGNTGELFF
TGCAGTGCTAGCCCCCGGACTAGCGGGAGGGGTAACACCGGGGAGCTGTTTTTT
>many|TRBV20-1|.|TRBJ2-5
CSAESHAGKTQYF
TGCAGTGCTGAGTCTCATGCCGGCAAGACCCAGTACTTC
>many|TRBV27|TRBD1|TRBJ1-2
CATWTGPHGYTF
TGTGCCACCTGGACAGGGCCGCATGGCTACACCTTC
>many|TRBV20-1|.|TRBJ1-1
CSARLTGSGTEAFF
TGCAGTGCTAGATTAACAGGATCCGGAACTGAAGCTTTCTTT
>.|TRBV28|.|TRBJ2-3
CASSLLQIRRGPPDTQYF
TGTGCCAGCAGTTTACTTCAAATCAGGCGGGGTCCCCCAGATACGCAGTATTTT
>.|TRBV20-1|TRBD1|TRBJ1-2
CSAREGGYGHTF
TGCAGTGCTAGAGAAGGGGGCTACGGCCACACCTTC
>many|TRBV20-1|.|TRBJ2-7
CSAREGLAGYEQYF
TGCAGTGCTAGAGAAGGTCTGGCTGGCTACGAGCAGTACTTC
>.|TRBV7-9|TRBD2|TRBJ2-7
CASSLGTSGRTGFYEQYF
TGTGCCAGCAGCTTAGGGACTAGCGGGAGGACAGGCTTCTACGAGCAGTACTTC
>.|TRBV19|.|TRBJ1-6
CASSVRRERRDSPLHF
TGTGCCAGTAGTGTACGGAGGGAGCGGCGAGATTCACCCCTCCACTTT
>.|TRBV5-1|.|TRBJ2-6
CASSLGSETSGANVLTF
TGCGCCAGCAGCTTGGGGTCTGAGACCTCTGGGGCCAACGTCCTGACTTTC
>once|TRBV6-2/TRBV6-3|TRBD2|TRBJ2-7
CASIRLAGTYEQYF
TGTGCCAGCATTAGACTAGCGGGAACCTACGAGCAGTACTTC
>once|TRBV5-1|TRBD1|TRBJ1-1
CASSRTGNDEAFF
TGCGCCAGCAGCCGGACAGGGAACGATGAAGCTTTCTTT
>few|TRBV4-1|.|TRBJ2-1
CASSHIAGVHSYNEQFF
TGCGCCAGCAGCCACATCGCAGGGGTCCACTCCTACAATGAGCAGTTCTTC
>many|TRBV12-3/TRBV12-4|TRBD1|TRBJ1-5
CASSFGQGKQPQHF
TGTGCCAGCAGTTTCGGACAGGGAAAACAGCCCCAGCATTTT
>many|TRBV29-1|.|TRBJ2-1
CSVFERSSYNEQFF
TGCAGCGTGTTCGAGCGTAGCTCCTACAATGAGCAGTTCTTC
>many|TRBV20-1|TRBD2|TRBJ2-7
CSVGTSGIYEQYF
TGCAGTGTTGGGACTAGCGGGATCTACGAGCAGTACTTC
>.|TRBV25-1|.|TRBJ2-1
CASKLRENEQFF
TGTGCCAGCAAACTACGGGAAAATGAGCAGTTCTTC
>many|TRBV18|.|TRBJ2-5
CASSPAVQKGASTQYF
TGTGCCAGCTCACCAGCGGTTCAAAAGGGTGCGAGCACCCAGTACTTC
>many|TRBV7-2|.|TRBJ2-1
CASSFATQDEQFF
TGTGCCAGCAGCTTCGCCACCCAGGATGAGCAGTTCTTC
>many|TRBV2|TRBD1|TRBJ1-2
CASRLQGGPYGYTF
TGTGCCAGCAGGCTACAGGGGGGGCCTTATGGCTACACCTTC
>many|TRBV4-1|.|TRBJ1-1
CASSQDPGRNTEAFF
TGCGCCAGCAGCCAAGATCCGGGAAGGAACACTGAAGCTTTCTTT
>many|TRBV27|.|TRBJ1-1
CASSLAGQGPMNTEAFF
TGTGCCAGCAGTCTTGCTGGGCAGGGACCAATGAACACTGAAGCTTTCTTT
>many|TRBV5-1|TRBD1|TRBJ1-5
CASSPDRGEQPQHF
TGCGCCAGCAGCCCGGACAGGGGGGAACAGCCCCAGCATTTT
>many|TRBV12-3/TRBV12-4|.|TRBJ1-1
CASSFLGTEAFF
TGTGCCAGCAGTTTTCTAGGCACTGAAGCTTTCTTT
>.|TRBV7-9|.|TRBJ2-1
CASSFRPLLPSSYNEQFF
TGTGCCAGCAGCTTCCGGCCGCTTCTCCCCAGCTCCTACAATGAGCAGTTCTTC
>many|TRBV6-1|TRBD2|TRBJ2-3
CASIWGSGSTDTQYF
TGTGCCAGCATATGGGGTAGCGGGAGCACAGATACGCAGTATTTT
>many|TRBV7-3|.|TRBJ1-1
CASSLSGATEAFF
TGTGCCAGCAGCTTATCAGGGGCCACTGAAGCTTTCTTT
>.|TRBV9|.|TRBJ1-5
CASSATLGVVPQHF
TGTGCCAGCAGCGCGACCCTCGGGGTTGTGCCCCAGCATTTT
>many|TRBV28|.|TRBJ2-6
CASSSGGPGANVLTF
TGTGCCAGCAGTTCCGGGGGTCCTGGGGCCAACGTCCTGACTTTC
>.|TRBV19|TRBD2|TRBJ2-1
CASSTQGGSSYNEQFF
TGTGCCAGTAGTACCCAAGGCGGGAGCTCCTACAATGAGCAGTTCTTC
>many|TRBV20-1|TRBD2|TRBJ2-7
CSALGLAGAHEQYF
TGCAGTGCTCTAGGACTAGCGGGAGCCCACGAGCAGTACTTC
>many|TRBV11-2|.|TRBJ2-5
CASSSGLKTQYF
TGTGCCAGCAGCTCAGGGCTCAAGACCCAGTACTTC
>.|TRBV9|TRBD1|TRBJ2-3
CASSMDRGPTDTQYF
TGTGCCAGCAGCATGGACAGGGGGCCGACAGATACGCAGTATTTT
>many|TRBV6-1|.|TRBJ2-5
CASSYDRQETQYF
TGTGCCAGCAGTTATGACAGGCAAGAGACCCAGTACTTC
>many|TRBV6-1|.|TRBJ2-1
CASSKDYYNEQFF
TGTGCCAGCAGTAAGGACTACTACAATGAGCAGTTCTTC
>.|TRBV10-2|TRBD1|TRBJ2-3
CASNRDSPADTQYF
TGCGCCAGCAACAGGGACAGCCCCGCAGATACGCAGTATTTT
>many|TRBV20-1|.|TRBJ2-1
CSAAPLKRSDEQFF
TGCAGTGCTGCCCCCCTTAAGCGGTCCGATGAGCAGTTCTTC
>.|TRBV20-1|TRBD1|TRBJ1-3
CSARIPGTGLHASGNTIYF
TGCAGTGCTAGGATCCCCGGGACAGGGTTACATGCCTCTGGAAACACCATATATTTT